This TCR beta chain was sequenced for a study of blood T cell repertoires in COVID-19. Study-level information: Acute and convalescent COVID-19 samples came from the United States, Italy and Spain.

The length of the CDR3 is 17 residues. In the original workflow: Reference gene primer amplification gave estimated nucleated cell counts. TCRdb's table, derived via immunoSEQ multiplex PCR, lists solely in-frame clones and lacks some. V and J calls and clone size come straight from that table; D and trimming were deduced from the DNA. Of about 200,000 clones in the sample, about 82% were seen once. The sample was peripheral blood. This TCR derives from a woman older than 75 with acute or convalescent COVID-19. V is TRBV21-1 and J is TRBJ2-7; the D call TRBD1 from the table was never checked on the DNA. TRBV21-1 is flagged as a pseudogene. CDR3 residues: CASSTRGVGSFAYEQYF. As DNA, the CDR3 is TGTGCCAGCAGCACCAGGGGGGTAGGGAGTTTCGCCTACGAGCAGTACTTC.